What follows are 14 T cell receptor beta chains derived from one specimen sequenced in a study of CD8+CD57+ T cells in acquired aplastic anemia. TCR beta VDJ combinations and CDR3 sequences were profiled from genomic DNA. TCRdb reanalysed the reads using MiXCR and keeps one entry per CDR3 protein. The table shows around 130,000 distinct CDR3 sequences, with approximately 50% occurring only once. The patients chosen for sequencing had shown expansion of CD8+CD57+ cells (detected by flow cytometry). The sequenced material came from sorted CD4+, CD8+, or CD8+CD57+ T cells (not recorded which) from PBMCs. The source is a human donor with aplastic anemia.

The chain recombines TRBV2 with TRBJ1-1; D remains ambiguous. The CDR3 has 13 amino acids. Germline V lookup: CDR1 SNHLY, CDR2 FYNNEI. Trimming removed 6 bases at V and 0 bases at J, with 8 bases between. For the CDR3, the DNA is TGTGCCAGCAGGATACTTCTGAACACTGAAGCTTTCTTT. Its protein is CASRILLNTEAFF.

The table lists this clonotype with a few counts. The chain uses TRBV2 and TRBJ2-3; unclear D gene. Germline V lookup: CDR1 SNHLY, CDR2 FYNNEI. Trimming pared 8 bases from V and 5 bases from J, leaving 11 bases between. CDR3 length equals 12 residues. The CDR3 reads CASLLAGDTQYF. The DNA for the CDR3 is TGTGCCAGCCTTTTAGCCGGAGATACGCAGTATTTT.

This chain uses TRBV15 with TRBJ1-5, with TRBD1 matching 8 bases. The CDR3 has 15 amino acids. Unmatched junction bases numbered 7, after V lost 5 bases and J lost 4 bases. CDR1 and CDR2 from the germline V gene are LNHNV and YYDKDF (reference sequence). CDR3 bases: TGTGCCACCAGCCCCCAGGGGGCGACTAATCAGCCCCAGCATTTT. It translates to CATSPQGATNQPQHF.

This clonotype was seen repeatedly, ten times or more. The rearrangement uses TRBV2 and TRBJ2-1; D may be TRBD1 or TRBD2 (5 bases each). The germline V gene has CDR1 SNHLY and CDR2 FYNNEI. CDR3 length: 10 amino acids. The V and J ends lost 6 bases and 9 bases respectively, with 6 bases between them. CDR3 residues: CASRRGEQFF. The DNA of the CDR3 is TGTGCCAGCAGGAGGGGTGAGCAGTTCTTC.

V and J are TRBV20-1 and TRBJ2-7; 7 bases agree with TRBD2. Germline loops: CDR1 DFQATT, CDR2 SNEGSKA (reference sequence). The CDR3 covers 12 residues. V dropped 3 bases and J dropped 4; count of bases not matched to a gene: 3. The CDR3 nucleotides are TGCAGTGCTAGGACTAGCACGTACGAGCAGTACTTC. Translation: CSARTSTYEQYF.

With regard to this clonotype: Its ends do not fully match the called genes, so a read error is possible. This chain joins TRBV29-1 and TRBJ2-1, with D tentatively TRBD1 or TRBD2 (5 bases each). Germline CDR1 SQVTM, CDR2 ANQGSEA. The CDR3 consists of 14 residues. The CDR3 DNA follows: TGCACAACCCTAGGGACCGCACGGAGCAATGAGCAGCTCTTC. Translated: CTTLGTARSNEQLF.

The V call is TRBV24-1, the J call TRBJ1-6; 7 positions match TRBD1. Trimming took 5 bases from V and 7 from J; bases not matched to a gene: 4. This CDR3 has 14 residues. Per germline, CDR1 KGHDR and CDR2 SFDVKD. The CDR3 sequence: CATSGTGQNSPLHF. The CDR3 coding sequence is TGTGCCACCAGTGGGACAGGCCAGAATTCACCCCTCCACTTT.

V and J are TRBV20-1 and TRBJ1-1; D gene unclear. The V and J ends lost 6 bases and 11 bases respectively, with 19 bases between them. Germline assignment: CDR1 DFQATT and CDR2 SNEGSKA (reference sequence). This CDR3 is 12 amino acids long. The CDR3, as DNA: TGCAGTGCCAGTTCCGAGGCTTCAGGTGCTTTCTTT. This encodes CSASSEASGAFF.

This sequence joins TRBV25-1 and TRBJ2-7; 11 bases match TRBD1. CDR3 size: 17 residues. Germline V CDR1 and CDR2: MGHDK, SYGVNS. Trimming removed 5 bases from V and 3 bases from J; junction bases left unmatched: 12. The CDR3 bases are TGTGCCAGCAGTCCGACGTCGGGACAGGGGGTTATCTACGAGCAGTACTTC. This sequence encodes CASSPTSGQGVIYEQYF.

The chain couples TRBV20-1 to TRBJ2-3; D is perhaps TRBD2 (6 bases). The CDR3 runs to 15 residues. V shed 2 bases and J shed 2 bases, with 14 bases lying between them. Germline V gene data show CDR1 as DFQATT and CDR2 as SNEGSKA (reference sequence). The CDR3 here is CSARNELAPTDTQYF. In nucleotides, the CDR3 is TGCAGTGCTAGAAATGAACTAGCACCCACAGATACGCAGTATTTT.

CDR3 bases: TGTGCCACCAGTGATTTGGACAGACTAAGCTCCTACAATGAGCAGTTCTTC. Translated, it gives CATSDLDRLSSYNEQFF. The chain carries TRBV24-1 and TRBJ2-1; D is tentatively TRBD1 or TRBD2 (5 bases each). The CDR3 totals 17 residues. V was clipped by 0 bases and J by 0 bases, with 11 bases between them. Germline CDR1 and CDR2: KGHDR and SFDVKD.

This clonotype was counted many times. The chain carries TRBV9 and TRBJ2-7; D ambiguous. There are 16 residues in the CDR3. Trimming left V 0 bases short and J 6 bases short, with 19 bases between. Germline CDR1 is SGDLS and CDR2 is YYNGEE. CDR3 loop: CASSVVISAWRREQYF. CDR3 DNA: TGTGCCAGCAGCGTAGTTATTTCGGCCTGGAGACGCGAGCAGTACTTC.

This clonotype was found many times. The chain joins TRBV5-6 to TRBJ2-4; the match to TRBD1 covers 9 bases. The V segment lost 1 base and the J segment 3 bases; nucleotides outside the gene matches: 5. In germline, CDR1 is SGHDT, CDR2 YYEEEE. The length of the CDR3 is 16 residues. The CDR3 reads CASSLRQGVYKNIQYF. The CDR3 nucleotides read TGTGCCAGCAGCTTGAGACAGGGGGTCTACAAAAACATTCAGTACTTC.

The chain couples TRBV29-1 to TRBJ1-1; 7 bases line up with TRBD1. Germline V gene data show CDR1 as SQVTM and CDR2 as ANQGSEA. Losses at the gene ends were 7 bases for V and 3 bases for J; bases not matched to a gene: 2. This CDR3 is built from 11 residues. The CDR3 DNA sequence: TGCAGCGCCACAGGGGACACTGAAGCTTTCTTT. Its translation: CSATGDTEAFF.